The rows below give T cell receptor beta chains drawn from one sample of a study of T cell repertoires in cytomegalovirus infection. A single record per CDR3 protein comes from TCRdb applying MiXCR to the reads. The table includes some 940,000 distinct CDR3 sequences, 30% to 40% detected once. The antigens of these receptors remain unknown. The sample in question was cultured CD8+ T cells from PBMCs, obtained from culture after CMV antigen stimulation. The receptor set was obtained from a human donor in good health (CMV status not recorded). Some clones in this sample may be carry-over from other donors' samples. Each CDR3 is given with its conserved first and last residue. The order of the fields is V gene, clone size, J gene, D gene, CDR3 DNA, CDR3 protein. A D gene is named only where the DNA matches it firmly. Clone sizes are given selectively: once, few, many, or a class where the clone is expanded.

>TRBV27|NA|TRBJ2-1|TRBD2
TGTGCCAGCAGTCCTACCGTCAGCGGGGGTTCCTACAATGAGCAGTTCTTC
CASSPTVSGGSYNEQFF
>TRBV7-9|many|TRBJ2-5|TRBD1
TGTGCCAGCAGCACTCCGTGGGTAGGGGACAGCCAAGAGACCCAGTACTTC
CASSTPWVGDSQETQYF
>TRBV7-4|NA|TRBJ2-5|TRBD1
TGTGCTAGCAGCCAGAGGACAGGGGGTAACCAAGAGACCCAGTACTTC
CASSQRTGGNQETQYF
>TRBV4-1|NA|TRBJ2-3|NA
TGCGCCAGCAGCCAAGGGGAGTTGAGGGGGATGGATACGCAGTATTTT
CASSQGELRGMDTQYF
>TRBV2|few|TRBJ2-7|NA
TGTGCCAGCAGTGACCCGGGGACAAAACACTACGAGCAGTACTTC
CASSDPGTKHYEQYF
>TRBV7-9|NA|TRBJ1-3|TRBD1
TGTGCCAGCAGCTTAGTTGGGACAGGCCTCTCTGGAAACACCATATATTTT
CASSLVGTGLSGNTIYF
>TRBV20-1|NA|TRBJ2-1|NA
TGCAGTGCTAGAAGGCAGTCCTACAATGAGCAGTTCTTC
CSARRQSYNEQFF
>TRBV5-6|once|TRBJ2-2|NA
TGTGCCAGCAGCTATGGGTACCTAAGAGGCACCGGGGAGCTGTTTTTT
CASSYGYLRGTGELFF
>TRBV27|NA|TRBJ2-3|NA
TGTGCCAGCAGTTTATCGATCATAGCTAGCACAGATACGCAGTATTTT
CASSLSIIASTDTQYF
>TRBV12-5|NA|TRBJ2-2|NA
TGTGCTAGTGGTTTCCCAGGGTCCGGGGAGCTGTTTTTT
CASGFPGSGELFF
>TRBV2|few|TRBJ2-3|NA
TGTGCCAGCAGTGAAGATGGTGAGGTTCCCCTGATATTCACAGATACGCAGTATTTT
CASSEDGEVPLIFTDTQYF
>TRBV6-1|few|TRBJ1-5|NA
TGTGCCAGCAGTGAAGCTGGGGGCTTCAATCAGCCCCAGCATTTT
CASSEAGGFNQPQHF
>TRBV6-2/TRBV6-3|NA|TRBJ2-4|NA
TGTGCCAGCAGTTACTCAGAGGAGAACATTCAGTACTTC
CASSYSEENIQYF
>TRBV27|few|TRBJ2-5|TRBD2
TGTGCCAGCCGCCGGGGGGGACTAGCGGCCCCCGACCCCCGTCAAGAGACCCAGTACTTC
CASRRGGLAAPDPRQETQYF
>TRBV4-1|many|TRBJ2-1|NA
TGCGCCAGCAGCCAAGGCAATGAGCAGTTCTTC
CASSQGNEQFF
>TRBV4-2|NA|TRBJ1-4|NA
TGTGCCAGCAGCCAAGATAGACTTTCGCGGGAACAAAAACTGTTTTTT
CASSQDRLSREQKLFF
>TRBV28|NA|TRBJ1-5|NA
TGTGCCAGCATCCCTGACTGGGGGGGCAATCAGCCCCAGCATTTT
CASIPDWGGNQPQHF
>TRBV11-2|NA|TRBJ2-5|NA
TGTGCCAGCAGCTTAGTTGGGACATACCAAGAGACCCAGTACTTC
CASSLVGTYQETQYF
>TRBV7-6|many|TRBJ1-6|NA
TGTGCCTCCCTTGGGGGCATTTATAATTCACCCCTCCACTTT
CASLGGIYNSPLHF
>TRBV20-1|NA|TRBJ2-2|TRBD2
TGCAGTGCTAGAGAGAACCAGCGGGGGCTAACCGGGGAGCTGTTTTTT
CSARENQRGLTGELFF
>TRBV4-3|NA|TRBJ2-1|NA
TGCGCCAGCAGCCAGACGGCCTTGAGCTCCTACAATGAGCAGTTCTTC
CASSQTALSSYNEQFF
>TRBV6-2/TRBV6-3|many|TRBJ2-1|NA
TGTGCCAGCAGTTACTCGATGCAGGGAACCTACAATGAGCAGTTCTTC
CASSYSMQGTYNEQFF
>TRBV7-9|NA|TRBJ2-5|TRBD2
TGTGCCAGCAGCTTAGCGCTACGGACTAGCGGATACCAAGAGACCCAGTACTTC
CASSLALRTSGYQETQYF
>TRBV15|NA|TRBJ1-1|NA
TGTGCCACCAGCAGGACCGGGACACCGAACACTGAAGCTTTCTTT
CATSRTGTPNTEAFF
>TRBV6-1|NA|TRBJ2-7|NA
TGTGCCAGCAGTACCCGGGGCAGCTCCTACGAGCAGTACTTC
CASSTRGSSYEQYF
>TRBV19|many|TRBJ2-1|NA
TGTGCCAGTAGTATAGCGGGGAGCTCCTACAATGAGCAGTTCTTC
CASSIAGSSYNEQFF
>TRBV6-4|NA|TRBJ2-1|NA
TGTGCCAGCAGTGACGGAGCGGATGAGCAGTTCTTC
CASSDGADEQFF
>TRBV6-1|NA|TRBJ1-3|NA
TGTGCCAGCATAACAGGACCTACTGGAAACACCATATATTTT
CASITGPTGNTIYF
>TRBV27|many|TRBJ2-1|NA
TGTGCCAGCAGTTTACTGCCTCCTCTTGGGAATGAGCAGTTCTTC
CASSLLPPLGNEQFF
>TRBV18|NA|TRBJ2-3|NA
TGTGCCAGCTCGACCTACCCGGGATCTTACACAGATACGCAGTATTTT
CASSTYPGSYTDTQYF
>TRBV10-3|NA|TRBJ1-1|TRBD1
TGTGCCATCACTATGACAGGGCCCGGTGGGAGGACCACTGAAGCTTTCTTT
CAITMTGPGGRTTEAFF
>TRBV6-1|few|TRBJ2-2|NA
TGTGCCAGCAGTGAATATTGGGGAACGGGGCCGAACACCGGGGAGCTGTTTTTT
CASSEYWGTGPNTGELFF
>TRBV6-5|few|TRBJ2-2|NA
TGTGCCAGCAGTTACTCCTTGGCAGGGCGAGCCACCGGGGAGCTGTTTTTT
CASSYSLAGRATGELFF
>TRBV6-5|many|TRBJ2-1|NA
TGTGCCAGCAGTTACTCCGCAGGTTACAATGAGCAGTTCTTC
CASSYSAGYNEQFF
>TRBV7-8|many|TRBJ2-7|NA
TGTGCCAGCAGCTTAGTGAGGGCCGCTCCCCATTTACGGTACTTC
CASSLVRAAPHLRYF
>TRBV11-1|NA|TRBJ2-6|NA
TGTGCCAGTGGGGTGGGCTCTGGGGCCAACGTCCTGACTTTC
CASGVGSGANVLTF
>TRBV7-2|many|TRBJ1-1|NA
TGTGCCAGCAGCTTAGTGTGGGAGAACACTGAAGCTTTCTTT
CASSLVWENTEAFF
>TRBV7-2|few|TRBJ2-1|TRBD1
TGTGCCAGCAGCTCCGGACAGGCGTGGGATGAGCAGTTCTTC
CASSSGQAWDEQFF
>TRBV28|NA|TRBJ1-5|NA
TGTGCCAGCATAAAAGCGGGCAATCAGCCCCAGCATTTT
CASIKAGNQPQHF
>TRBV7-6|NA|TRBJ2-7|NA
TGTGCCAGCACCTCCTCTAGCGCGGCACACGAGCAGTACTTC
CASTSSSAAHEQYF
>TRBV7-2|few|TRBJ2-4|NA
TGTGTTATCCGAAGGGGGGAGGGGAACATTCAGTACTTC
CVIRRGEGNIQYF
>TRBV6-1|few|TRBJ1-5|NA
TGTGCCAGCAGTATCGGACAGCGGGGGCCCAATCAGCCCCAGCATTTT
CASSIGQRGPNQPQHF
>TRBV6-1|many|TRBJ1-2|TRBD1
TGTGCCAGCAGGCTACAGGGGGCGGTTAGCTATGGCTACACCTTC
CASRLQGAVSYGYTF
>TRBV27|NA|TRBJ2-7|TRBD1
TGTGCCAGCAGTTTCCTGGACAGGGGGAATGAGCAGTACTTC
CASSFLDRGNEQYF
>TRBV5-1|NA|TRBJ2-3|NA
TGCGCCAGCAGCTTGGTTGATTTCAGCACAGATACGCAGTATTTT
CASSLVDFSTDTQYF
>TRBV7-4|NA|TRBJ1-2|TRBD1
TGTGCCAGCAGCCCTACGGGACAGGGTCTTTCCGACTATGGCTACACCTTC
CASSPTGQGLSDYGYTF
>TRBV7-9|few|TRBJ2-1|NA
TGTGCCAGCAGCCAGGAGGGGTACCTGCTCAATGAGCAGTTCTTC
CASSQEGYLLNEQFF
>TRBV19|few|TRBJ1-5|TRBD1
TGTGCCAGTAGTATAGTCCGGGACAGAGATCAGCCCCAGCATTTT
CASSIVRDRDQPQHF